This T cell receptor (beta chain) was retrieved from a study of monozygotic twins with inflammatory bowel disease. TCRdb reanalyzed the 5' RACE reads and collapses them to one entry per CDR3 protein, without DNA. This listing includes under 150,000 distinct CDR3 sequences. The germline gives CDR1 ENHRY, CDR2 SYGVKD. The CDR3 loop spans 17 amino acids. The genes are TRBV10-3 and TRBJ1-1; the D call of TRBD1 rests on TCRdb alone, since no DNA is present to check it. The sequence derives from a human donor with ulcerative colitis or Crohn's disease, or a healthy co-twin of an affected twin (not recorded which). Sequencing was carried out using blood. CDR3 region: CAISGEKGHLRATEAFF.